The 2 T cell receptor beta chains reported below all come from one sample, sequenced in a study of CD8+CD57+ T cells in acquired aplastic anemia. Whoever was chosen for sequencing had shown CD8+CD57+ cell expansion by flow cytometry. The TCR beta profiling, which covered VDJ combination and CDR3 sequence, was carried out using genomic DNA as the template. Each CDR3 protein is one row after TCRdb ran MiXCR on the reads. The sample lists 250,000 to 300,000 distinct CDR3 sequences; 50% to 65% were seen once. The source material was sorted CD4+, CD8+, or CD8+CD57+ T cells (not recorded which) from PBMCs. Receptor source: a human donor with aplastic anemia.

This chain connects TRBV12-3 or TRBV12-4 to TRBJ1-1; D not resolved. The germline V and J ends were trimmed by 3 bases and 1 base, with 9 bases remaining between them. The CDR3 sequence is 14 residues long. For the CDR3, the DNA is TGTGCCAGCAGTTTTCTTGACACGAACACTGAAGCTTTCTTT. Amino acids: CASSFLDTNTEAFF.

The rearrangement joins TRBV4-1 to TRBJ1-2; a weak D match, TRBD1 (5 bases). The CDR3 length is 15 residues. Looked up from germline, CDR1 is MGHRA and CDR2 is YSYEKL. With 3 bases removed from V and 4 bases from J, the gap between germline ends came to 15 bases. CDR3 protein: CASSQRVEGLYGYTF. The CDR3 coding sequence is TGCGCCAGCAGCCAGAGGGTGGAGGGACTCTATGGCTACACCTTC.